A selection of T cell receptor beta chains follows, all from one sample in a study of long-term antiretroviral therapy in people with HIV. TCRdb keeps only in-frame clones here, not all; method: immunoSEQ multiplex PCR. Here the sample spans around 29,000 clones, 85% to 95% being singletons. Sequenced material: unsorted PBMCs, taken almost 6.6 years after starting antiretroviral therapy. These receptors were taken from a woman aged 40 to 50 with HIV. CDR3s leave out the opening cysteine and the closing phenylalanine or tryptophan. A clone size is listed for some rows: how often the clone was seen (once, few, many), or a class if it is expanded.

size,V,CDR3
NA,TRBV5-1,ASSLDQTDPGYT
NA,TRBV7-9,ASSPSEDSGNTIY
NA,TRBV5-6,ASSLGWAKNQPQH
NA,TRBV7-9,ASTFPGREHYGYT
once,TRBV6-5,ASLSPFEGSYGYT
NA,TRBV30,AWSPTGGWAYEQY
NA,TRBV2,ASIPAPNTEAF
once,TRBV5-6,ASSLRWDSYEQY
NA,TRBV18,ASSPQTPGSGNTIY
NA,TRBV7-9,ASSLAGWGKEAF
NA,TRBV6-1,ASIRSGRTEAF
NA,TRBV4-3,ASSQDAGGVQETQY
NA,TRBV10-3,AISESTGGVPLH
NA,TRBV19,ASSILVGTYGYT
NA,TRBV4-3,ASSQDSGGVGFGYT
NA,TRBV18,ASSPPLLDYGYT
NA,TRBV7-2,ASSTKTGSNQPQH
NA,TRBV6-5,ASSYSMNTEAF
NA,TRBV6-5,ASKLRDEQF
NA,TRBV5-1,ASSLTGRGGNQPQH
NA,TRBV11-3,ASSLGGGRYEQY
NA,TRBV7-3,ASSSGLYNSPLH
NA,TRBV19,ASSIVGTVSNQPQH
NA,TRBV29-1,SVSYQGIGGYT
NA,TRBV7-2,ASSIHNEETQY
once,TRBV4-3,ASSPGQGASGELF
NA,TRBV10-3,AISEGNTIY
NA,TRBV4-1,ASSQDRGGGSDTQY
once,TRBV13,ASSLRIGMVTEAF
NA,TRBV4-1,ASSPDRISSYEQY
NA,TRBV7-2,ASSPGTANTNYGYT
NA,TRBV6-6,ATKDGSHSNQPQH
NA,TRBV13,ASSLRRGAFVETQY
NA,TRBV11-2,ASSLDSPNSYTQY
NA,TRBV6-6,ASSYSSFGNTPLH
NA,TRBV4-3,ASSQETSWNTEAF
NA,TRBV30,AWSGGDNQPQH
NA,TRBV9,ASRRGGSTDTQY
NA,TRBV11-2,ASSLGIGEAF
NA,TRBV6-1,ASSRGTEYEQY
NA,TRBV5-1,ASSETGDNEQF
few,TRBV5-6,ASSLERLDYGYT
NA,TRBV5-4,ASSLAPVGQWGNEQF
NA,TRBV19,ANPGQGTVLNEQF
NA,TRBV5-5,ASSLSGQGAAGYT
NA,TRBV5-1,ASSIGSYGYT
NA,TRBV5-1,ASSLTSGSQETQY
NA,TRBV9,ASSPGANNEKLF
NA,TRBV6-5,ASSYSRDAGGYGYT